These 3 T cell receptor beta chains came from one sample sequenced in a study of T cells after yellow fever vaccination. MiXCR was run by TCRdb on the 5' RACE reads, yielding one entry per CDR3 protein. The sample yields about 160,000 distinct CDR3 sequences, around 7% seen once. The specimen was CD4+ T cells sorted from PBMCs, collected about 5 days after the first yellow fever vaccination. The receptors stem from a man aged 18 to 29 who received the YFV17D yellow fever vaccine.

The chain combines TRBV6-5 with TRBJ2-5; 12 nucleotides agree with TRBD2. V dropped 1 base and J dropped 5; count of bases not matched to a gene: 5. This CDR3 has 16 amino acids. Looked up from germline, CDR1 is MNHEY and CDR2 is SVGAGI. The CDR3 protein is CASSYWTSGAPETQYF. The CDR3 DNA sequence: TGTGCCAGCAGTTACTGGACTAGCGGGGCTCCCGAGACCCAGTACTTC.

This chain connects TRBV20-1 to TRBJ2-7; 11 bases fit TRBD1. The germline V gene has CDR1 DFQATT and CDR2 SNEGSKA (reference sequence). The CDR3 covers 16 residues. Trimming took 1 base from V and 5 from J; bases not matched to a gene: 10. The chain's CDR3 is CSARGPPGTGGNEQYV. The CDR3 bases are TGCAGTGCTAGAGGCCCTCCGGGGACAGGGGGTAACGAGCAGTACGTC.

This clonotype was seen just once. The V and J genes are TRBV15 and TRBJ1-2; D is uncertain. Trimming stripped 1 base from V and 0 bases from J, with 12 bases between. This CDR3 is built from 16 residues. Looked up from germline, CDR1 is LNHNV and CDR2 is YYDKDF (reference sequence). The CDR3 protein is CATSRVGDLANYGYTF. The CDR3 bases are TGTGCCACCAGCAGAGTCGGGGATTTAGCTAACTATGGCTACACCTTC. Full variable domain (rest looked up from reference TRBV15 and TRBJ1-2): DAMVIQNPRYQVTQFGKPVTLSCSQTLNHNVMYWYQQKSSQAPKLLFHYYDKDFNNEADTPDNFQSRRPNTSFCFLDIRSPGLGDTAMYLCATSRVGDLANYGYTFGSGTRLTVV.